One sample yielded the 21 T cell receptor beta chains listed below, sequenced in a study of beta chain features in type 1 diabetes. Every isolated RNA sample was fully reverse transcribed, so sequencing captured expressed TCRB transcripts. The table came from immunoSEQ multiplex PCR; TCRdb's copy has only in-frame clones and leaves some out. The table lists more than 300,000 clones, about 15% of them singletons. Sequenced material: naive CD4+ T cells from blood. These receptor sequences come from a woman aged 18 to 35 in good health.

The V call is TRBV4-1, the J call TRBJ2-2; 10 bases agree with TRBD2. Per the germline V gene, CDR1 is MGHRA and CDR2 is YSYEKL. The CDR3 is 19 amino acids. The ends lost 0 bases at V and 1 base at J; junction bases unmatched: 8. The DNA for the CDR3 is TGCGCCAGCAGCCAAGAGGATCAACTAGCGGGACTGAACACCGGGGAGCTGTTTTTT. The encoded protein is CASSQEDQLAGLNTGELFF.

This clone was seen a handful of times. The chain joins TRBV18 to TRBJ1-1; TRBD1 is a possible D gene (5 bases). This CDR3 is 15 amino acids long. V lost 0 bases to trimming and J lost 1 base, with 9 bases between them. CDR1 is KGHSH, CDR2 LQKENI, per germline. CDR3 sequence: CASSPPGLRNTEAFF. The CDR3 bases are TGTGCCAGCTCACCACCGGGGCTCCGGAACACTGAAGCTTTCTTT. Supplemented by reference TRBV18 and TRBJ1-1, the full variable domain reads NAGVMQNPRHLVRRRGQEARLRCSPMKGHSHVYWYRQLPEEGLKFMVYLQKENIIDESGMPKERFSAEFPKEGPSILRIQQVVRGDSAAYFCASSPPGLRNTEAFFGQGTRLTVV.

This clone was counted between two and nine times. Here the CDR3 DNA reads TGCGCCAGCACCCCTTGGGCAGGGGCAGGGGAGCAGTTCTTC. This encodes CASTPWAGAGEQFF. The J gene is TRBJ2-1, the V gene TRBV23-1, with D possibly matching TRBD1 (6 bases). TRBV23-1 is annotated as an ORF whose role is uncertain. V dropped 7 bases and J dropped 10 bases, with 20 bases sitting between them. This CDR3 contains 14 residues.

This chain uses TRBV5-6 with TRBJ1-2, with a possible D match to TRBD1 (5 bases). Germline V gene data show CDR1 as SGHDT and CDR2 as YYEEEE. Trimming took off 4 bases at V and 6 bases at J, with 13 bases between the two ends. CDR3 size: 13 residues. CDR3 in amino acids: CASSEGPGNGYTF. The CDR3, as DNA: TGTGCCAGCAGCGAAGGGCCAGGGAATGGCTACACCTTC.

This clone was seen more than once but under ten times. This chain connects TRBV7-2 to TRBJ2-3, with D possibly being TRBD1 (6 bases). Germline-derived CDR1 and CDR2 are SGHTA and FQGNSA. V dropped 5 bases and J dropped 0 bases, with 12 bases sitting between them. CDR3 size: 15 residues. CDR3 protein: CASSNRTASTDTQYF. The CDR3 nucleotides are TGTGCCAGCAGCAACCGGACAGCTAGCACAGATACGCAGTATTTT.

This clone has only a few counts. The V and J genes are TRBV5-1 and TRBJ2-1; 10 bases fit TRBD2. There are 15 residues in the CDR3. The J segment lost 4 bases and the V segment lost 1 base, leaving 2 bases of the junction unmatched. Germline loops: CDR1 SGHRS, CDR2 YFSETQ. The CDR3 reads CASSLTAGGYNEQFF. Written as DNA, the CDR3 is TGCGCCAGCAGCTTGACAGCGGGAGGGTACAATGAGCAGTTCTTC.

This clone was seen more than once but under ten times. V usage is TRBV28 and J usage is TRBJ2-5; D perhaps matches TRBD2 (6 bases). Germline-derived CDR1 and CDR2 are MDHEN and SYDVKM. This CDR3 comprises 17 residues. Trimming removed 7 bases from V and 5 bases from J, with 26 bases in between. The CDR3: CASITNHPSRGGETQYF. The CDR3 DNA follows: TGTGCCAGCATCACCAACCATCCTTCGCGGGGAGGCGAGACCCAGTACTTC.

This clone occurred a few times. The rearrangement links TRBV4-1 to TRBJ2-7; 7 bases agree with TRBD1. From germline, CDR1 is MGHRA and CDR2 YSYEKL. CDR3 length equals 15 residues. The ends lost 1 base at V and 6 bases at J; junction bases unmatched: 9. The CDR3 sequence is CASSQGQGPAGEQYF. The DNA of the CDR3 is TGCGCCAGCAGCCAAGGACAGGGTCCGGCCGGCGAGCAGTACTTC.

The CDR3 loop reads CASSFTTGGASNQPQHF. The CDR3 DNA reads as TGTGCCAGCAGCTTTACGACAGGGGGCGCGAGCAATCAGCCCCAGCATTTT. V is TRBV7-9 and J is TRBJ1-5; TRBD1 matches at 10 bases. With 3 bases clipped from V and 1 base from J, the junction kept 6 bases outside the gene matches. Looked up from germline, CDR1 is SEHNR and CDR2 is FQNEAQ (reference sequence). The CDR3 runs 17 residues.

The chain couples TRBV9 to TRBJ2-7, with a tentative D call TRBD1 (6 bases). This CDR3 region has 15 residues. V lost 3 bases to trimming and J lost 0 bases, with 13 bases between them. The germline gives CDR1 SGDLS, CDR2 YYNGEE. CDR3 DNA: TGTGCCAGCAGCGCCCTACAGGGATTCTCCTACGAGCAGTACTTC. It specifies CASSALQGFSYEQYF.

This clone was observed a few times. The V call is TRBV7-3, the J call TRBJ2-1, with 9 bases fitting TRBD2. The germline V gene encodes CDR1 SGHTA and CDR2 FQGTGA. CDR3 length: 15 amino acids. After removal of 1 base from V and 7 bases from J, the junction contained 5 bases not matched to a gene. CDR3 in DNA: TGTGCCAGCAGCTTAAGTAGCGGGAGTCTGAATGAGCAGTTCTTC. Translating it yields CASSLSSGSLNEQFF.

This clone was seen a handful of times. V gene TRBV29-1 combines with J gene TRBJ2-7; D call uncertain. The CDR3 spans 11 residues. Germline CDR1 SQVTM, CDR2 ANQGSEA. Trimming shortened V by 7 bases and J by 2 bases, and 9 bases separated the two germline ends. The CDR3 reads CSASVAYEQYF. The CDR3 DNA sequence: TGCAGCGCTTCGGTGGCCTACGAGCAGTACTTC.

The chain employs TRBV4-1 and TRBJ2-5; TRBD2 might be the D (6 bases). This CDR3 is built from 16 residues. Trimming took 0 bases from V and 2 from J, leaving 13 bases between them. Germline loops: CDR1 MGHRA, CDR2 YSYEKL. DNA of the CDR3: TGCGCCAGCAGCCAAGATCTTGCGGGGCGGCAAGAGACCCAGTACTTC. Translating gives CASSQDLAGRQETQYF.

The genes are TRBV6-1 and TRBJ2-1; no definite D call. Trimming stripped 4 bases from V and 5 bases from J, with 12 bases between. From germline, CDR1 is MNHNS and CDR2 SASEGT. The CDR3 length is 14 residues. CDR3 nucleotides: TGTGCCAGCAGTGCCTATAGACTGAACAATGAGCAGTTCTTC. It encodes CASSAYRLNNEQFF.

This clone has a handful of counts. The chain is built from TRBV19 and TRBJ2-1; possible D gene TRBD2, 6 bases. Trimming left V 5 bases short and J 6 bases short, with 14 bases between. This CDR3 has 14 residues. Per the germline V gene, CDR1 is LNHDA and CDR2 is SQIVND (reference sequence). Here the CDR3 reads CASSPSRDFNEQFF. CDR3 sequence (DNA): TGTGCCAGTAGTCCGTCCCGGGACTTCAATGAGCAGTTCTTC.

J is TRBJ2-5 and V is TRBV11-2; 11 bases line up with TRBD2. Looked up from germline, CDR1 is SGHAT and CDR2 is FQNNGV. This CDR3 comprises 15 residues. The junction had 5 bases not matched to a gene; V was cut back by 7 bases and J by 1 base. CDR3 in amino acids: CASTRSGRAQETQYF. The CDR3 DNA follows: TGTGCCAGCACCCGTAGCGGGAGGGCCCAAGAGACCCAGTACTTC. The complete variable domain, with remaining parts taken from reference TRBV11-2 and TRBJ2-5, reads EAGVAQSPRYKIIEKRQSVAFWCNPISGHATLYWYQQILGQGPKLLIQFQNNGVVDDSQLPKDRFSAERLKGVDSTLKIQPAKLEDSAVYLCASTRSGRAQETQYFGPGTRLLVL.

This clone was detected a few times. The genes are TRBV5-1 and TRBJ2-3; D call uncertain. The ends were cut back, 2 bases at V and 2 bases at J, with 6 bases in the middle. The CDR3 covers 13 residues. Per germline, CDR1 SGHRS and CDR2 YFSETQ. The CDR3 sequence: CASSFTTTDTQYF. The CDR3 region has the DNA TGCGCCAGCAGCTTTACTACCACAGATACGCAGTATTTT.

The sample holds a few counts of this clone. This chain links TRBV15 with TRBJ2-7; 7 bases line up with TRBD1. This CDR3 contains 16 residues. V gave up 8 bases and J gave up 2 bases; unmatched junction bases: 15. CDR1 is LNHNV, CDR2 YYDKDF, per germline (reference sequence). The CDR3 region is CATGLDRSSFPYEQYF. DNA of the CDR3: TGTGCCACCGGGTTGGACAGGAGTTCCTTTCCCTACGAGCAGTACTTC.

The chain links TRBV28 to TRBJ2-2, with a tentative D call TRBD2 (6 bases). The CDR3 has 14 residues. Looked up from germline, CDR1 is MDHEN and CDR2 is SYDVKM. Deletions cut 6 bases from V and 2 bases from J, with 10 bases between. Here the CDR3 DNA reads TGTGCCAGCAGCGGACTACCTAACACCGGGGAGCTGTTTTTT. Amino acids: CASSGLPNTGELFF. Full variable domain (outside the CDR3, taken from reference TRBV28 and TRBJ2-2): DVKVTQSSRYLVKRTGEKVFLECVQDMDHENMFWYRQDPGLGLRLIYFSYDVKMKEKGDIPEGYSVSREKKERFSLILESASTNQTSMYLCASSGLPNTGELFFGEGSRLTVL.

This clone was seen a handful of times. The chain employs TRBV7-2 and TRBJ2-7, with 7 nucleotides matching TRBD2. CDR3 length: 15 residues. The junction had 5 bases not matched to a gene; V was cut back by 1 base and J by 2 bases. Germline V gene data show CDR1 as SGHTA and CDR2 as FQGNSA. CDR3: CASSLVGGLTYEQYF. For the CDR3, the DNA is TGTGCCAGCAGCTTAGTGGGAGGGTTAACCTACGAGCAGTACTTC.

As to this clone: The same CDR3 arises from other DNA sequences in this sample as well. J is TRBJ1-1 and V is TRBV18; D might be TRBD1 (6 bases). CDR1 is KGHSH, CDR2 LQKENI, per germline. This CDR3 has 14 amino acids. V lost 3 bases, J lost 0 bases, and 8 bases lay in between. The CDR3, as DNA: TGTGCCAGCTCACCGCAGGGGATGAACACTGAAGCTTTCTTT. Translated, it gives CASSPQGMNTEAFF. Drawing the rest from reference TRBV18 and TRBJ1-1, the complete variable domain is NAGVMQNPRHLVRRRGQEARLRCSPMKGHSHVYWYRQLPEEGLKFMVYLQKENIIDESGMPKERFSAEFPKEGPSILRIQQVVRGDSAAYFCASSPQGMNTEAFFGQGTRLTVV.